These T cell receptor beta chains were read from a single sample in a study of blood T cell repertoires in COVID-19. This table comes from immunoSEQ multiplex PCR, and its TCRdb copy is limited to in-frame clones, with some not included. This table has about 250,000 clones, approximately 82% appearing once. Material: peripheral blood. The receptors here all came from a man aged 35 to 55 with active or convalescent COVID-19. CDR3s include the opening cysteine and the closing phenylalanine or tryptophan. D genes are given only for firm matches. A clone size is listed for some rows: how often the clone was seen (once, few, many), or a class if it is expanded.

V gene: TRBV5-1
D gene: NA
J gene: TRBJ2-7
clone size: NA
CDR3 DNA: TGCGCCAGCAGCTTGGAACCCGGACAGTCCTACGAGCAGTACTTC
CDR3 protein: CASSLEPGQSYEQYF

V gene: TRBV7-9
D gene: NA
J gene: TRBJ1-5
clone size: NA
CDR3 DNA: TGTGCCAGCAGCCCGACACAGTATCAGCCCCAGCATTTT
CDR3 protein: CASSPTQYQPQHF

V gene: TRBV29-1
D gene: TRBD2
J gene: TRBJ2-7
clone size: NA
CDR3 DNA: TGCAGCGTTGAAACGGGGGGTCCACACGAGCAGTACTTC
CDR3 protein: CSVETGGPHEQYF

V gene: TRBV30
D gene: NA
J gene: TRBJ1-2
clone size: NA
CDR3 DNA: TGTGCCCGGTCACGAAACTATGGCTACACCTTC
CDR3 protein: CARSRNYGYTF

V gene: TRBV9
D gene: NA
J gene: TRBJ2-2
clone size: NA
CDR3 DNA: TGTGCCAGCAGCGCCGGGACACTCACCGGGGAGCTGTTTTTT
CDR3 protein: CASSAGTLTGELFF

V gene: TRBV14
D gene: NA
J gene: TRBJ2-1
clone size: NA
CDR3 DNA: TGTGCCAGCAGCCAAGATACGATACAGGAGCAGTTCTTC
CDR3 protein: CASSQDTIQEQFF

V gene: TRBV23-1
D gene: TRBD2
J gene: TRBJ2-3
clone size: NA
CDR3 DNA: TGCGCCAGCAGTCAAATCCCCTTAGCGGGGGGCTTAAGCACAGATACGCAGTATTTT
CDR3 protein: CASSQIPLAGGLSTDTQYF

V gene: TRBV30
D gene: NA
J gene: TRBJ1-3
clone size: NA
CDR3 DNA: TGTGCCAGAGAGGGAGGGCACGGAAACACCATATATTTT
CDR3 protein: CAREGGHGNTIYF

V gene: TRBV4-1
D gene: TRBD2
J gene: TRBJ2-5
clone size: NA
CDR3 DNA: TGCGCCAGCAGCCAAGATAGGCGGGGGGTGCAAGAGACCCAGTACTTC
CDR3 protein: CASSQDRRGVQETQYF

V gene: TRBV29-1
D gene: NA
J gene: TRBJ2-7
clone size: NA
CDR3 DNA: TGCAGCGTTGAGGTCACTTACGAGCAGTACTTC
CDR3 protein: CSVEVTYEQYF

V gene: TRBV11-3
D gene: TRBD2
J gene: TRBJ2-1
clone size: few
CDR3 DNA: TGTGCCACCTCACTCTGGGGGCCCGGGAGGAGCGGGGGTAAAAACAATGAGCAGTTCTTC
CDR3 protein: CATSLWGPGRSGGKNNEQFF

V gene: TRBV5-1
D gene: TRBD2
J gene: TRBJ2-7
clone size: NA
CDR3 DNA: TGCGCCAGCAGCCCGGGACTAGCTTCCTACGAGCAGTACTTC
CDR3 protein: CASSPGLASYEQYF

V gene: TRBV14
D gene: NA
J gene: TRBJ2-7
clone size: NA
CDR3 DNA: TGTGCCAGCAGGACCATAAGGGGAGAGCAGTACTTC
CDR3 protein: CASRTIRGEQYF

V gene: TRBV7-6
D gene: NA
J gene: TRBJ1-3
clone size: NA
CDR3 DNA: TGTGCCAGCAGCCTTAGTCACAGCTCTGGAAACACCATATATTTT
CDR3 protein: CASSLSHSSGNTIYF

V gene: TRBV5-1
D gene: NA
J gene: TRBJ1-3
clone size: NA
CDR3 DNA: TGCGCCAGCAGCTTGATATCTGGAAACACCATATATTTT
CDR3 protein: CASSLISGNTIYF

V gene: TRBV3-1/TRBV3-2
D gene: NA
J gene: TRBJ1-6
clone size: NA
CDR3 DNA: TGTGCCAGCAGCCTAGGGGCAAGAAAGTATTCACCCCTCCACTTT
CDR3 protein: CASSLGARKYSPLHF

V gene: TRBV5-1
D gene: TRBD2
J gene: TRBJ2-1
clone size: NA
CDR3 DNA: TGCGCCAGCAGCCCTCCTAGCGGGGGGGCTAATGAGCAGTTCTTC
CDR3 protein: CASSPPSGGANEQFF

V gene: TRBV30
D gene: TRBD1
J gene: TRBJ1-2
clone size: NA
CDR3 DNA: TGTGCCTGGATTCTCCAGGGGGGCCACGGCTATGGCTACACCTTC
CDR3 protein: CAWILQGGHGYGYTF

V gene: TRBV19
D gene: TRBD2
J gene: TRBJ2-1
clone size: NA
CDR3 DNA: TGTGCCAGTAGTATTGATATAGGAGGACTAGCGGGAGGCGGTAAGCAGTTCTTC
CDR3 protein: CASSIDIGGLAGGGKQFF

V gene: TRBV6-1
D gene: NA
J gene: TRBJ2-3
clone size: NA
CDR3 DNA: TGTGCCAGCAGTGAAGTTTCCAATACGCAGTATTTT
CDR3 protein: CASSEVSNTQYF